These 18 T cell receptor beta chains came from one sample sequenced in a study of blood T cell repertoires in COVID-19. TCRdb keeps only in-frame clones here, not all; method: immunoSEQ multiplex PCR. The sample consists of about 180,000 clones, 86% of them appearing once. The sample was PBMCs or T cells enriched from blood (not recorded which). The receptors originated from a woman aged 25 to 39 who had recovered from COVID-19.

The CDR3 DNA reads as TGTGCCAGCGGCAGGGACAGTAGCACAGATACGCAGTATTTT. Amino acids: CASGRDSSTDTQYF. This chain connects TRBV18 to TRBJ2-3, with 7 bases fitting TRBD1. Germline values: CDR1 KGHSH, CDR2 LQKENI. With 8 bases clipped from V and 0 bases from J, the junction kept 5 bases outside the gene matches. The CDR3 runs to 14 residues. The variable domain in full, with the rest retrieved from reference TRBV18 and TRBJ2-3, is NAGVMQNPRHLVRRRGQEARLRCSPMKGHSHVYWYRQLPEEGLKFMVYLQKENIIDESGMPKERFSAEFPKEGPSILRIQQVVRGDSAAYFCASGRDSSTDTQYFGPGTRLTVL.

CDR3 sequence: CASSEGPTGIYPYEQYF. CDR3 in DNA: TGTGCCAGCAGTGAAGGTCCTACAGGGATATACCCCTACGAGCAGTACTTC. The V call is TRBV6-1, the J call TRBJ2-7; D might be TRBD1 (6 bases). Trimming took off 1 base at V and 2 bases at J, with 18 bases between the two ends. Germline CDR1 is MNHNS and CDR2 is SASEGT. This CDR3 has 17 amino acids.

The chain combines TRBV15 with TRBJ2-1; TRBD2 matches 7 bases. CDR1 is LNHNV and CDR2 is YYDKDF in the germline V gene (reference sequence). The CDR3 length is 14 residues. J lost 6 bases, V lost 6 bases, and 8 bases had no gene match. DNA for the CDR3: TGTGCCACCAGTAGTGATAGCGGGTTCAATGAGCAGTTCTTC. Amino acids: CATSSDSGFNEQFF.

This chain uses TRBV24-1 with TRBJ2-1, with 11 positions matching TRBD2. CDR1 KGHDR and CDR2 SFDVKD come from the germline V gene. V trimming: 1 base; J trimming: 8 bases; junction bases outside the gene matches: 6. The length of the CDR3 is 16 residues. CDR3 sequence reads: CATSDFILAGDDEQFF. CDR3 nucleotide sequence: TGTGCCACCAGTGATTTTATACTAGCGGGAGACGATGAGCAGTTCTTC.

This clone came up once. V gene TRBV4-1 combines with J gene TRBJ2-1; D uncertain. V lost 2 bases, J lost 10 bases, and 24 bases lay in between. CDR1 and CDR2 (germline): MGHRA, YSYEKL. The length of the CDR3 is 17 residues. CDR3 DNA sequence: TGCGCCAGCAGCCAACCCCGACTCCGCCCGGCTAGTCGAGAGCAGTTCTTC. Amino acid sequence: CASSQPRLRPASREQFF.

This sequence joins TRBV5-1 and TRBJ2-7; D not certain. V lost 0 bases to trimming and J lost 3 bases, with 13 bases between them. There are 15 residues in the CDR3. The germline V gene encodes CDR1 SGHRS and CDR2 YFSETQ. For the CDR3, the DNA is TGCGCCAGCAGCTTGGAGTCCCCCCTAAACTACGAGCAGTACTTC. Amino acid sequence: CASSLESPLNYEQYF. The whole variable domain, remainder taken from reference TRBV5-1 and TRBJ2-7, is KAGVTQTPRYLIKTRGQQVTLSCSPISGHRSVSWYQQTPGQGLQFLFEYFSETQRNKGNFPGRFSGRQFSNSRSEMNVSTLELGDSALYLCASSLESPLNYEQYFGPGTRLTVT.

For the CDR3, the DNA is TGTGCCTGGAGCGCGGGGACGGCAAGAGAGCAGTTCTTC. Its translation is CAWSAGTAREQFF. The gene calls are TRBV30 and TRBJ2-1; the D gene is possibly TRBD2 (6 bases). With 3 bases removed from V and 10 bases from J, the gap between germline ends came to 16 bases. The germline V gene encodes CDR1 GTSNPN and CDR2 SVGIG (reference sequence). The CDR3 totals 13 residues.

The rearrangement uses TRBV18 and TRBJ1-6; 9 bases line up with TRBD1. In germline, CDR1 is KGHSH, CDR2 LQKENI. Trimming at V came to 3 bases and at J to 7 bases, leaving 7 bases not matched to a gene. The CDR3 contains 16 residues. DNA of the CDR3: TGTGCCAGCTCACCCCCCGGAGGACAGGGGAATTCACCCCTCCACTTT. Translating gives CASSPPGGQGNSPLHF.

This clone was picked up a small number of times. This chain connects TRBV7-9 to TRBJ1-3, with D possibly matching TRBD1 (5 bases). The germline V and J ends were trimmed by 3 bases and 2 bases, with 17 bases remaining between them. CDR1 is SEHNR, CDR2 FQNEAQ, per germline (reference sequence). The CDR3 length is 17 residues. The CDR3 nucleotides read TGTGCCAGCAGCTTCATTCCAGGGAGGAGGGCTGGAAACACCATATATTTT. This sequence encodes CASSFIPGRRAGNTIYF. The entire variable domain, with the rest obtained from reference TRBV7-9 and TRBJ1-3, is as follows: DTGVSQNPRHKITKRGQNVTFRCDPISEHNRLYWYRQTLGQGPEFLTYFQNEAQLEKSRLLSDRFSAERPKGSFSTLEIQRTEQGDSAMYLCASSFIPGRRAGNTIYFGEGSWLTVV.

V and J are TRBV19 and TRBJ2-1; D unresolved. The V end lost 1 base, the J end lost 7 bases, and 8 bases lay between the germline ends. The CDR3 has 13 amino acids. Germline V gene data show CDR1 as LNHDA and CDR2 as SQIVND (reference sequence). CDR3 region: CASSIALGNEQFF. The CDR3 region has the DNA TGTGCCAGTAGTATAGCACTCGGGAATGAGCAGTTCTTC.

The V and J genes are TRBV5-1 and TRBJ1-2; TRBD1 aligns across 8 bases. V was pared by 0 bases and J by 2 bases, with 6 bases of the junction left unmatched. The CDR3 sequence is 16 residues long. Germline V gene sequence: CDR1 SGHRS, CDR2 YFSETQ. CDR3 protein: CASSLGGQGANYGYTF. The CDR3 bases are TGCGCCAGCAGCTTGGGTGGGCAGGGGGCCAACTATGGCTACACCTTC.

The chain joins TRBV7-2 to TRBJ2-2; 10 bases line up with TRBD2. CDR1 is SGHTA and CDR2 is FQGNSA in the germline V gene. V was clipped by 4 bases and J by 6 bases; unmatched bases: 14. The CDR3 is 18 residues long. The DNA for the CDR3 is TGTGCCAGCAGCTCTCCAACCCAAAGCGGGAGGGCGTCCGGGGAGCTGTTTTTT. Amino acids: CASSSPTQSGRASGELFF.

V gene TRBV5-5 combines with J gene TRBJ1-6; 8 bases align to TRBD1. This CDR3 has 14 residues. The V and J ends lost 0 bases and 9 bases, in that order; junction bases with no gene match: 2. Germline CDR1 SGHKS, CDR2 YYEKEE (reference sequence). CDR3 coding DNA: TGTGCCAGCAGCTTGGGACAGGGGCTTTCACCCCTCCACTTT. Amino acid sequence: CASSLGQGLSPLHF.

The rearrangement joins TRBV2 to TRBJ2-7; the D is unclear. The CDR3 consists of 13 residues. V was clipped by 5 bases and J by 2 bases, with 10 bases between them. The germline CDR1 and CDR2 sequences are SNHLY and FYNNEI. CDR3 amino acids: CASSPQSAYEQYF. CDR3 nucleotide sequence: TGTGCCAGCAGTCCACAATCCGCCTACGAGCAGTACTTC.

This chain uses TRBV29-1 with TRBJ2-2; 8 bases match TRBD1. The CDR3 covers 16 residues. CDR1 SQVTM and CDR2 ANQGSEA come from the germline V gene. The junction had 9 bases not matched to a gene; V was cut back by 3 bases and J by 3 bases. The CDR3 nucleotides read TGCAGCGTTGAGGAAACAGGGGGGTATCACACCGGGGAGCTGTTTTTT. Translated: CSVEETGGYHTGELFF.

The chain's CDR3 is CASSFTGTGTYEQYF. The CDR3, as DNA: TGTGCCAGCAGTTTCACCGGGACAGGCACCTACGAGCAGTACTTC. This chain joins TRBV14 and TRBJ2-7; 8 bases align to TRBD1. V dropped 6 bases and J dropped 2; count of bases not matched to a gene: 9. Germline CDR1 is SGHDN and CDR2 is FVKESK. This CDR3 region has 15 residues. Combining the CDR3 with reference TRBV14 and TRBJ2-7 gives the whole variable domain EAGVTQFPSHSVIEKGQTVTLRCDPISGHDNLYWYRRVMGKEIKFLLHFVKESKQDESGMPNNRFLAERTGGTYSTLKVQPAELEDSGVYFCASSFTGTGTYEQYFGPGTRLTVT.

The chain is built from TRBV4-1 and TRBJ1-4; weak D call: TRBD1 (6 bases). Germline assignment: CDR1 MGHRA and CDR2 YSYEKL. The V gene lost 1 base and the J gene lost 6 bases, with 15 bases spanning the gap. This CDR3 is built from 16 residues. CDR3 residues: CASSQAQQGYDEKLFF. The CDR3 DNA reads TGCGCCAGCAGCCAAGCCCAACAGGGATACGATGAAAAACTGTTTTTT.

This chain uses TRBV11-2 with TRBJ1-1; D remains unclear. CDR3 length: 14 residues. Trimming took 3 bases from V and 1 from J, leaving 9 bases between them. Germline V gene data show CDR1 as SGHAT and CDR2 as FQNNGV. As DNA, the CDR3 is TGTGCCAGCAGCTTGGTTGAGGGGAACACTGAAGCTTTCTTT. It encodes CASSLVEGNTEAFF.